This T cell receptor (beta chain) was captured in a study of T cell repertoires in cytomegalovirus infection. Study-level points and caveats: Cumulative public TCR beta family frequency identified carriers of CMV plus the relevant HLA. HLA-C-restricted, CMV-specific TCR beta clonotypes were dominant ex vivo.

The CDR3 extends over 11 amino acids. The V gene's germline CDR1 is SQVTM and CDR2 ANQGSEA. V lost 5 bases to trimming and J lost 8 bases, with 12 bases between them. Note on this clonotype: Its cognate antigen is unknown.

TCRdb recomputed calls from the reads with MiXCR, one row per CDR3 protein. The sample lists approximately 340,000 distinct CDR3 sequences; 25% to 35% were seen once. The source of this sequence is a human donor in good health (CMV status not recorded). Some clones in this sample may be carry-over from other donors' samples. The chain has TRBV29-1 and TRBJ1-2; no definite D call. The sequenced sample was cultured PBMCs, obtained from culture after CMV antigen stimulation. The DNA for the CDR3 is TGCAGCGTTACTGCCCTAGACGGCTACACCTTC. The encoded protein is CSVTALDGYTF.